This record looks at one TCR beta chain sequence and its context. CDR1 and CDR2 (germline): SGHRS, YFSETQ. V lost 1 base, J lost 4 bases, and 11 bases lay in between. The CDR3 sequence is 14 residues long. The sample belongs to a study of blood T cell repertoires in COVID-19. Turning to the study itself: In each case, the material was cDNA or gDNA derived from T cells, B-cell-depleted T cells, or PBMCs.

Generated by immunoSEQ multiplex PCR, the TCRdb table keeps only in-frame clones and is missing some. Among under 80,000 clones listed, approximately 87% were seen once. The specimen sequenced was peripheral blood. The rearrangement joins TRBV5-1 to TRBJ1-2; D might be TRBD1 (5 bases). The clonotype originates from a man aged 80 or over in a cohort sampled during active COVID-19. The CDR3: CASSLLDSFYGYTF. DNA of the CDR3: TGCGCCAGCAGCTTGTTAGACAGTTTCTATGGCTACACCTTC.